The next 21 T cell receptor beta chains were all read from a single sample in a study of tumor-infiltrating T cells and Merkel cell polyomavirus. Study information: The T cells studied were CD8+ and recognized the Merkel cell polyomavirus KLL epitope.

Every patient's tumor was robustly positive for Merkel cell polyomavirus Large T antigen on immunohistochemistry. The repertoire was sequenced with immunoSEQ multiplex PCR; TCRdb's copy has only in-frame clones and lacks some. The table has 20,000 to 30,000 clones, about 85% seen once. The sample taken for sequencing was lymph node tissue. Every receptor here comes from a man aged 45-65 years with Merkel cell carcinoma.

The chain combines TRBV11-2 with TRBJ2-1; TRBD2 matches 8 bases. The CDR3 is 16 amino acids. Germline V gene sequence: CDR1 SGHAT, CDR2 FQNNGV. The junction had 15 bases not matched to a gene; V was cut back by 8 bases and J by 6 bases. The CDR3 sequence: CASGAPALAGGNEQFF. CDR3 nucleotide sequence: TGTGCCAGCGGGGCCCCCGCCCTAGCGGGCGGCAATGAGCAGTTCTTC.

The CDR3 here is CASSSGTGAYEQYF. The DNA for the CDR3 is TGTGCCAGCTCGTCCGGGACAGGGGCCTACGAGCAGTACTTC. The chain combines TRBV18 with TRBJ2-7; TRBD1 aligns across 10 bases. The germline V gene encodes CDR1 KGHSH and CDR2 LQKENI. The CDR3 runs 14 residues. Trimming removed 6 bases from V and 2 bases from J; junction bases left unmatched: 4.

The chain joins TRBV30 to TRBJ2-5; 8 nucleotides line up with TRBD2. The CDR3 length is 14 residues. Trimming at V came to 2 bases and at J to 5 bases, leaving 7 bases not matched to a gene. CDR1 is GTSNPN, CDR2 SVGIG, per germline (reference sequence). The CDR3 sequence is CAWSRVGGRETQYF. Written as DNA, the CDR3 is TGTGCCTGGAGTCGGGTCGGCGGGAGGGAGACCCAGTACTTC. The full variable domain, rest sourced from reference TRBV30 and TRBJ2-5, is SQTIHQWPATLVQPVGSPLSLECTVEGTSNPNLYWYRQAAGRGLQLLFYSVGIGQISSEVPQNLSASRPQDRQFILSSKKLLLSDSGFYLCAWSRVGGRETQYFGPGTRLLVL.

This chain joins TRBV30 and TRBJ1-5; a possible D gene is TRBD1 (6 bases). V was trimmed by 0 bases and J by 0 bases, leaving 12 bases between them. The CDR3 runs to 16 residues. Per germline, CDR1 GTSNPN and CDR2 SVGIG (reference sequence). The CDR3 DNA reads TGTGCCTGGAGTGTACCCGCAGGGGTTAGCAATCAGCCCCAGCATTTT. The encoded protein is CAWSVPAGVSNQPQHF.

This clone showed up just a few times. The chain has TRBV9 and TRBJ1-1; 9 nucleotides align to TRBD1. The CDR3 consists of 15 residues. CDR1 is SGDLS, CDR2 YYNGEE, per germline. V was pared by 4 bases and J by 4 bases, with 8 bases of the junction left unmatched. In nucleotides, the CDR3 is TGTGCCAGCAGCCCCCGACAGGGGGGAGGCACTGAAGCTTTCTTT. This translates into CASSPRQGGGTEAFF.

The rearrangement uses TRBV6-5 and TRBJ1-2; TRBD1 agrees at 8 bases. The CDR3 is 13 residues long. Germline values: CDR1 MNHEY, CDR2 SVGAGI. V shed 6 bases, J shed 10 bases, and the junction held 10 bases outside the gene matches. The CDR3 nucleotides read TGTGCCAGCAGGGCGAACGACAGGGGAGACTACACCTTC. It encodes CASRANDRGDYTF.

This chain joins TRBV18 and TRBJ2-2, with 11 positions matching TRBD1. Trimming removed 2 bases from V and 6 bases from J; junction bases left unmatched: 5. The CDR3 loop spans 16 amino acids. Germline-derived CDR1 and CDR2 are KGHSH and LQKENI. The DNA of the CDR3 is TGTGCCAGCTCACCAGAGGGACAGGGGGTCTCCGGGGAGCTGTTTTTT. Translated, it gives CASSPEGQGVSGELFF.

The V call is TRBV4-3, the J call TRBJ2-2; TRBD1 is a possible D gene (6 bases). Germline CDR1 LGHNA, CDR2 YSLEER. CDR3 size: 15 residues. The V end was cut by 2 bases, the J end by 6 bases, with 13 bases between. This CDR3 is CASSQQITGSGELFF. CDR3 coding DNA: TGCGCCAGCAGCCAACAAATCACAGGGTCCGGGGAGCTGTTTTTT.

This sequence joins TRBV13 and TRBJ2-5; 9 bases fit TRBD2. The closer fit of TRBJ2-7 to the DNA end suggests the J call may be wrong. From germline, CDR1 is PRHDT and CDR2 FYEKMQ (reference sequence). This CDR3 region has 15 residues. The CDR3 DNA is TGTGCCAGCAGCTTAGTAGGGACTAGCTACCACGAGCAGTACTTC. Amino acid sequence: CASSLVGTSYHEQYF.

The V and J genes are TRBV10-3 and TRBJ1-2; 10 bases line up with TRBD1. The ends lost 10 bases at V and 2 bases at J; junction bases unmatched: 10. The length of the CDR3 is 15 residues. The germline V gene encodes CDR1 ENHRY and CDR2 SYGVKD. This CDR3 reads CASLGQGTLNYGYTF. CDR3 sequence (DNA): TGTGCCAGCTTGGGACAGGGGACTTTAAACTATGGCTACACCTTC.

This chain uses TRBV18 with TRBJ2-7; a possible D gene is TRBD1 (6 bases). The V gene lost 5 bases and the J gene lost 0 bases, with 17 bases spanning the gap. The germline gives CDR1 KGHSH, CDR2 LQKENI. This CDR3 has 16 amino acids. This CDR3 is CASSGFRDTDSYEQYF. DNA of the CDR3: TGTGCCAGCTCAGGGTTCCGGGACACCGACTCCTACGAGCAGTACTTC. The whole variable domain, remainder taken from reference TRBV18 and TRBJ2-7, is NAGVMQNPRHLVRRRGQEARLRCSPMKGHSHVYWYRQLPEEGLKFMVYLQKENIIDESGMPKERFSAEFPKEGPSILRIQQVVRGDSAAYFCASSGFRDTDSYEQYFGPGTRLTVT.

The chain employs TRBV28 and TRBJ1-2; 8 bases are shared with TRBD1. Germline V CDR1 and CDR2: MDHEN, SYDVKM. V lost 8 bases and J lost 0; bases outside the gene matches: 8. This CDR3 contains 15 residues. In nucleotides, the CDR3 is TGTGCCAGCTGGGTTACAGGGGGGACTAACTATGGCTACACCTTC. Protein: CASWVTGGTNYGYTF.

This clone is categorized as medium-sized. The genes are TRBV6-5 and TRBJ1-6, with D unclear. Deletions cut 5 bases from V and 5 bases from J, with 13 bases between. The CDR3 contains 15 residues. Germline V CDR1 and CDR2: MNHEY, SVGAGI. The DNA of the CDR3 is TGTGCCAGCAGTCCCGGGGTGGGCAATAATTCACCCCTCCACTTT. Translated, it gives CASSPGVGNNSPLHF.

This clone was detected once. The CDR3: CASSLTTGANEKLFF. The CDR3 coding sequence is TGCGCCAGCAGCTTGACGACAGGGGCTAATGAAAAACTGTTTTTT. V usage is TRBV5-1 and J usage is TRBJ1-4, with 8 positions matching TRBD1. The CDR3 is made up of 15 amino acids. V lost 1 base and J lost 3; bases outside the gene matches: 2. Germline values: CDR1 SGHRS, CDR2 YFSETQ. Combining the CDR3 with reference TRBV5-1 and TRBJ1-4 gives the whole variable domain KAGVTQTPRYLIKTRGQQVTLSCSPISGHRSVSWYQQTPGQGLQFLFEYFSETQRNKGNFPGRFSGRQFSNSRSEMNVSTLELGDSALYLCASSLTTGANEKLFFGSGTQLSVL.

On this clone itself: This same CDR3 is encoded by further DNA sequences in the sample. V gene TRBV5-1 combines with J gene TRBJ2-3; no clear D. The CDR3 has 15 residues. V shed 0 bases and J shed 0 bases, with 8 bases lying between them. Per germline, CDR1 SGHRS and CDR2 YFSETQ. CDR3 sequence (DNA): TGCGCCAGCAGCTTGGACGGAGCTAGCACAGATACGCAGTATTTT. This gives the protein CASSLDGASTDTQYF.

J is TRBJ2-7 and V is TRBV6-5, with D possibly being TRBD2 (6 bases). This CDR3 comprises 14 residues. V dropped 8 bases and J dropped 0 bases, with 14 bases sitting between them. The germline V gene has CDR1 MNHEY and CDR2 SVGAGI. As DNA, the CDR3 is TGTGCCAGCGTGTCGCAGGGACTCTCCTACGAGCAGTACTTC. Translation: CASVSQGLSYEQYF.

This clone was counted only a few times. The chain couples TRBV4-1 to TRBJ1-2; the match to TRBD1 covers 7 bases. Germline lookup yields CDR1 MGHRA and CDR2 YSYEKL. There are 17 residues in the CDR3. V trimming: 1 base; J trimming: 1 base; junction bases outside the gene matches: 9. The CDR3 DNA reads TGCGCCAGCAGCCAAGTTGGAGGGGGCTGGGGTAACTATGGCTACACCTTC. This gives the protein CASSQVGGGWGNYGYTF.

This chain joins TRBV5-4 and TRBJ2-1; 9 bases align to TRBD1. The CDR3 loop spans 17 amino acids. CDR1 is SGHNT and CDR2 is YYREEE in the germline V gene (reference sequence). After removal of 4 bases from V and 5 bases from J, the junction contained 13 bases not matched to a gene. In DNA, the CDR3 is TGTGCCAGCAGCCCGATTCTACCGGGACAGGGAAACAATGAGCAGTTCTTC. Translating gives CASSPILPGQGNNEQFF.

J is TRBJ2-5 and V is TRBV19; 11 bases are shared with TRBD2. V lost 6 bases to trimming and J lost 6 bases; unmatched junction nucleotides: 9. CDR1 is LNHDA and CDR2 is SQIVND in the germline V gene (reference sequence). The CDR3 has 15 residues. This chain's CDR3 is CASRPNSGGAKTQYF. In nucleotides, the CDR3 is TGTGCCAGTAGGCCCAATAGCGGGGGGGCAAAGACCCAGTACTTC. The whole variable domain, remainder taken from reference TRBV19 and TRBJ2-5, is DGGITQSPKYLFRKEGQNVTLSCEQNLNHDAMYWYRQDPGQGLRLIYYSQIVNDFQKGDIAEGYSVSREKKESFPLTVTSAQKNPTAFYLCASRPNSGGAKTQYFGPGTRLLVL.

This chain connects TRBV6-5 to TRBJ2-2; 10 bases are a match to TRBD2. The germline CDR1 and CDR2 sequences are MNHEY and SVGAGI. V was clipped by 6 bases and J by 5 bases; unmatched bases: 3. The CDR3 totals 14 residues. CDR3 coding DNA: TGTGCCAGCAGGGAACTAGCGGGAACCGGGGAGCTGTTTTTT. Encoded protein: CASRELAGTGELFF.

The CDR3, as DNA: TGTGCCAGCAGCTTAGCCGGGACAGGGGGCGGGGAGCTGTTTTTT. This codes for CASSLAGTGGGELFF. This sequence joins TRBV7-3 and TRBJ2-2; 11 bases align to TRBD1. Germline trimming cut 2 bases from V and 7 bases from J; bases unmatched to any gene: 3. This CDR3 is built from 15 residues. The germline V gene has CDR1 SGHTA and CDR2 FQGTGA.